Included here is one TCR beta chain sequence, with context. This sample was taken from a study of T cell responses to AZD1222 COVID-19 vaccine. Profiling relied on immunoSEQ multiplex PCR, and the TCRdb table lists in-frame clones only, not all of them. Altogether roughly 130,000 clones are present, about 90% being singletons, with the ten largest covering just over 5.5%. CDR3 size: 17 residues. The V and J ends lost 5 bases and 1 base, in that order; junction bases with no gene match: 8. Germline V CDR1 and CDR2: ENHRY, SYGVKD. V and J are TRBV10-3 and TRBJ2-1, with TRBD2 matching over 10 bases. This TCR was sampled from an adult in good health. The sequencing used peripheral blood, collected on day 0 of AZD1222 vaccination. The CDR3 DNA follows: TGTGCCATCAGTTCCGGACTAGCGGCGGAGTCCTACAATGAGCAGTTCTTC. Amino acid sequence: CAISSGLAAESYNEQFF.